The subject of this entry is one T cell receptor beta chain. The antigen remains unidentified. Measured with immunoSEQ multiplex PCR; TCRdb has only the in-frame clones, and not every one. This table holds 600,000 or so clones, approximately 95% found once. CDR1 SEHNR and CDR2 FQNEAQ come from the germline V gene (reference sequence). Trimming took 5 bases from V and 7 from J; bases not matched to a gene: 8. This CDR3 region has 15 residues. The data are from a study of shared clonotypes between healthy human individuals. Naive CD8 isolation took CD45RO-negative cells positively selected for CCR7 and excluded terminally differentiated effector memory CD45RA+ cells. The study drew its donors from healthy HIV-negative adults without recent acute infections or vaccinations. Whole-study findings and limits: Generally, naive subsets (rather than memory subsets) showed larger estimated richness. All-four-donor shared clonotypes had higher generation probabilities than non-shared clonotypes did.

The receptor comes from a woman aged 25-40 years in good health. The chain has TRBV7-9 and TRBJ2-1, with TRBD1 matching 10 bases. Specimen: naive CD8+ T cells sorted from blood. The DNA for the CDR3 is TGTGCCAGCAGCCTTTCAGGACAGGGGGTAAATGAGCAGTTCTTC. Residues: CASSLSGQGVNEQFF.